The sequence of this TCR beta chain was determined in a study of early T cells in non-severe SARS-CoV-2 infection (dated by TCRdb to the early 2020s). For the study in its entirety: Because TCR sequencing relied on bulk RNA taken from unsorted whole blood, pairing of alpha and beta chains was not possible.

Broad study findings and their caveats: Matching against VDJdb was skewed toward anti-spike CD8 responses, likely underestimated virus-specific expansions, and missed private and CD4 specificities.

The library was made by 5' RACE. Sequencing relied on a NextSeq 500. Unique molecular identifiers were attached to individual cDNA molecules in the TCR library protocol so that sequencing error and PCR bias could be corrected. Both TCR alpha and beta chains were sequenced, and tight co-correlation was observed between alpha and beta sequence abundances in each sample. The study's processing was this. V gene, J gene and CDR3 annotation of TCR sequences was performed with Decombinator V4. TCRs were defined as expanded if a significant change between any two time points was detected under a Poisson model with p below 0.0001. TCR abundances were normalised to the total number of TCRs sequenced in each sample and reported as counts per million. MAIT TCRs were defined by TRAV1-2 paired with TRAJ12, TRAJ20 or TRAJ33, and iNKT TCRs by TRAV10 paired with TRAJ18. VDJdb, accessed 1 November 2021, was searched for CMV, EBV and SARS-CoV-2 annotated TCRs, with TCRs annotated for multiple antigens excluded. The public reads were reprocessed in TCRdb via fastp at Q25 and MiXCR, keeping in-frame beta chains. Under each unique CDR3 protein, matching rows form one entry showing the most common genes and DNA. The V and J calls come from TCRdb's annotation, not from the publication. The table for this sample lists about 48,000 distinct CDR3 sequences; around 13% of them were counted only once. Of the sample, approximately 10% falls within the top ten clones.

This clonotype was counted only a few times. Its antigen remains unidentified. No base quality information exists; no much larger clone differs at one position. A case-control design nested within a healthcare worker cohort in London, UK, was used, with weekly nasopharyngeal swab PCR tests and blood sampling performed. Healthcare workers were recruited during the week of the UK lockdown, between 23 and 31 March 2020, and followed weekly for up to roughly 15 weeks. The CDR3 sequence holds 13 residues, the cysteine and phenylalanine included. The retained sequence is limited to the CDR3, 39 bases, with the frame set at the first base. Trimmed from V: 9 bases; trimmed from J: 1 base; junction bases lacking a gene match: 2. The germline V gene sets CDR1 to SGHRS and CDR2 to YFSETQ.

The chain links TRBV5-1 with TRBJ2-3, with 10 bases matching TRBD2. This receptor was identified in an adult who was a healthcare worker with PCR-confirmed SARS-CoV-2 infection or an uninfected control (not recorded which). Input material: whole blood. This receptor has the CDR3 CATGLAGTDTQYF. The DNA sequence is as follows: TGCGCCACAGGACTAGCGGGCACAGATACGCAGTATTTT.